The rows below give T cell receptor beta chains drawn from one sample of a study of cytotoxic CD8 clonotypes in ibrutinib-treated CLL. The data were produced by immunoSEQ multiplex PCR, yet TCRdb's version contains in-frame clones alone and is incomplete. The repertoire holds fewer than 400,000 clones, approximately 67% seen once, with 6.3% in the top ten. Specimen: PBMCs, collected after 36 months of ibrutinib treatment. These receptors all stem from a human donor with chronic lymphocytic leukemia. Both conserved end residues are part of each CDR3. The order of the fields is D gene, V gene, J gene, clone size, CDR3 DNA, CDR3 protein. A D gene is named only where the DNA matches it firmly. Expanded clones get a size class; other rows say once, few or many, or leave the size out.

-,TRBV6-6,TRBJ1-2,few,TGTGCCAGCAGGACCCGGGCGGGCCCTAACTATGGCTACACCTTC,CASRTRAGPNYGYTF
-,TRBV1,TRBJ1-4,-,TGCACCAGCAGCCAAGACGGTGGGAATGAAAAACTGTTTTTT,CTSSQDGGNEKLFF
TRBD2,TRBV5-1,TRBJ2-5,-,TGCGCCAGCAGCTTGCATGGACCACTAGCGGGAGGTATCGAGACCCAGTACTTC,CASSLHGPLAGGIETQYF
-,TRBV5-1,TRBJ2-3,-,TGCGCCAGCAGCTTTACCGACCCCACAGATACGCAGTATTTT,CASSFTDPTDTQYF
-,TRBV19,TRBJ1-5,few,TGTGCCAGTAGTACCCAGAAGGGTCAGCCCCAGCATTTT,CASSTQKGQPQHF
-,TRBV29-1,TRBJ1-2,-,TGCAGCGTTGAGGCCAGGGTATATGGCTACACCTTC,CSVEARVYGYTF
TRBD2,TRBV11-2,TRBJ2-5,-,TGTGCCAGCAGCCTGGGACTAGCGGGAGCCCTCCAAGAGACCCAGTACTTC,CASSLGLAGALQETQYF
-,TRBV5-6,TRBJ2-7,-,TGTGCCAGCAGCTTGAGGGCCCCACTCGGTGAGCAGTACTTC,CASSLRAPLGEQYF
TRBD1,TRBV28,TRBJ2-4,-,TGTGCCAGCAGTTTATCCGGGACAGGGAGTCCCGTCAAAAACATTCAGTACTTC,CASSLSGTGSPVKNIQYF
-,TRBV6-5,TRBJ1-1,-,TGTGCCAGCAGTTACAACACCGTCACTGAAGCTTTCTTT,CASSYNTVTEAFF
-,TRBV9,TRBJ2-3,-,TGTGCCAGCAGCGTAGGGAACACAGATACGCAGTATTTT,CASSVGNTDTQYF
-,TRBV19,TRBJ2-1,once,TGTGCCAGTACCCCGTTTATAGGTGCCTACAATGAGCAGTTCTTC,CASTPFIGAYNEQFF
-,TRBV9,TRBJ1-4,-,TGTGCCAGCAGCCCGAGAGGGGTAGTTGAAAAACTGTTTTTT,CASSPRGVVEKLFF
-,TRBV11-2,TRBJ1-6,-,TGTGCCAGCAGCTCAACAAGAGGGCTCTCTCGGGAACCCCTCCACTTT,CASSSTRGLSREPLHF
-,TRBV6-5,TRBJ2-1,-,TGTGCCAGCAGTACCACCCGGAACGGCGAGCAGTTCTTC,CASSTTRNGEQFF
-,TRBV7-9,TRBJ2-7,-,TGTGCCAGCAGCTCGCTAGGGGTTAGCTCCTACGAGCAGTACTTC,CASSSLGVSSYEQYF
TRBD2,TRBV7-2,TRBJ2-5,-,TGTGCCAGCAGCCTACGACTAGCGGGAGGGCGAGAGACCCAGTACTTC,CASSLRLAGGRETQYF
-,TRBV28,TRBJ2-2,-,TGTGCCAGCATTGAGCAAGGACTACTCGGGACCGGGGAGCTGTTTTTT,CASIEQGLLGTGELFF
-,TRBV9,TRBJ2-2,-,TGTGCCAGCAGCGTGTACAGGGAGACCGGGGAGCTGTTTTTT,CASSVYRETGELFF
TRBD2,TRBV4-3,TRBJ2-1,-,TGCGCCAGCAGCCGGAAACCCCTAGCGGGAGGTACCTACAATGAGCAGTTCTTC,CASSRKPLAGGTYNEQFF
TRBD1,TRBV28,TRBJ1-1,-,TGTGCCAGCAAGGGCCCCCTAGGGACAGAGCTTGAAGCTTTCTTT,CASKGPLGTELEAFF
-,TRBV27,TRBJ1-5,-,TGTGCCAGCAGTATACACAGGGCCACTCAGCCCCAGCATTTT,CASSIHRATQPQHF
-,TRBV28,TRBJ1-2,-,TGTGCCAGCAGTTTGGAGTCGTATGGCTACACCTTC,CASSLESYGYTF